The rows below give T cell receptor beta chains drawn from one sample of a study of cytotoxic CD8 clonotypes in ibrutinib-treated CLL. Some clones are missing from TCRdb's copy, which holds only in-frame ones; the method was immunoSEQ multiplex PCR. The sample shows roughly 300,000 clones, roughly three quarters of them seen only once. The specimen comprised PBMCs, sampled at disease progression, from a patient treated with ibrutinib. These receptors originate from a human donor with chronic lymphocytic leukemia. Each CDR3 is given with its conserved first and last residue. The D gene is left open where the match is weak. For some rows the clone size is stated as once, few or many, or as a class when expanded; others skip it.

d_gene: -
v_gene: TRBV9
j_gene: TRBJ2-5
abundance: few
CDR3nt: TGTGCCAGCAGTCGGGCCCAAGAGACCCAGTACTTC
CDR3aa: CASSRAQETQYF

d_gene: TRBD1
v_gene: TRBV28
j_gene: TRBJ1-5
abundance: -
CDR3nt: TGTGCCAGCAGGGGACAGGGCAGCAATCAGCCCCAGCATTTT
CDR3aa: CASRGQGSNQPQHF

d_gene: -
v_gene: TRBV2
j_gene: TRBJ1-2
abundance: few
CDR3nt: TGTGCCAGCAGTGACGGAAGCCTGAGGGGCTACACCTTC
CDR3aa: CASSDGSLRGYTF

d_gene: -
v_gene: TRBV7-2
j_gene: TRBJ2-1
abundance: -
CDR3nt: TGTGCCAGCAGCGTCAGCGGCAGCTCCTACAATGAGCAGTTCTTC
CDR3aa: CASSVSGSSYNEQFF

d_gene: -
v_gene: TRBV7-9
j_gene: TRBJ1-3
abundance: -
CDR3nt: TGTGCCAGCAGTCGTACAGGAGACTCCTCTGGAAACACCATATATTTT
CDR3aa: CASSRTGDSSGNTIYF

d_gene: -
v_gene: TRBV7-8
j_gene: TRBJ1-4
abundance: -
CDR3nt: TGTGCCAGCAGCTTGGGGACGGGGCCTAATGAAAAACTGTTTTTT
CDR3aa: CASSLGTGPNEKLFF

d_gene: -
v_gene: TRBV6-4
j_gene: TRBJ1-1
abundance: -
CDR3nt: TGTGCCAGCAGTGTCAGACCGAACACTGAAGCTTTCTTT
CDR3aa: CASSVRPNTEAFF

d_gene: -
v_gene: TRBV7-6
j_gene: TRBJ2-3
abundance: -
CDR3nt: TGTGCCAGCAGCTTAGGGATCACAGATACGCAGTATTTT
CDR3aa: CASSLGITDTQYF

d_gene: -
v_gene: TRBV28
j_gene: TRBJ2-2
abundance: -
CDR3nt: TGTGCCAGCAAGGCCGGGACCTACACCGGGGAGCTGTTTTTT
CDR3aa: CASKAGTYTGELFF

d_gene: TRBD2
v_gene: TRBV5-1
j_gene: TRBJ2-5
abundance: -
CDR3nt: TGCGCCAGCAGCGCCGGACTAGCGGGGGCGGAGACCCAGTACTTC
CDR3aa: CASSAGLAGAETQYF

d_gene: -
v_gene: TRBV27
j_gene: TRBJ2-3
abundance: -
CDR3nt: TGTGCCAGCAGTTTACAGGGGTGGAATGCGCAGTATTTT
CDR3aa: CASSLQGWNAQYF

d_gene: -
v_gene: TRBV5-1
j_gene: TRBJ2-3
abundance: -
CDR3nt: TGCGCCAGCATGGGGCGGGGTAGCACAGATACGCAGTATTTT
CDR3aa: CASMGRGSTDTQYF

d_gene: -
v_gene: TRBV5-1
j_gene: TRBJ2-1
abundance: -
CDR3nt: TGCGCCAGCAGCTCGCTCGGGGTGGGTGAGCAGTTCTTC
CDR3aa: CASSSLGVGEQFF

d_gene: -
v_gene: TRBV19
j_gene: TRBJ2-1
abundance: -
CDR3nt: TGTGCCAGTAGTATGATCCCGGGGGTTTTGAATGAGCAGTTCTTC
CDR3aa: CASSMIPGVLNEQFF

d_gene: TRBD1
v_gene: TRBV4-1
j_gene: TRBJ1-2
abundance: -
CDR3nt: TGCGCCAGCAGCCGACCGGGACAGGGACTTCGGGTTGGCTACACCTTC
CDR3aa: CASSRPGQGLRVGYTF

d_gene: TRBD2
v_gene: TRBV5-1
j_gene: TRBJ2-2
abundance: -
CDR3nt: TGCGCCAGCAATCTAGCGGGGGGACTCACCGGGGAGCTGTTTTTT
CDR3aa: CASNLAGGLTGELFF

d_gene: TRBD1
v_gene: TRBV5-1
j_gene: TRBJ2-7
abundance: -
CDR3nt: TGCGCCAGCAGAGAATCAGGGGGCTGGGAGCAGTACTTC
CDR3aa: CASRESGGWEQYF

d_gene: -
v_gene: TRBV29-1
j_gene: TRBJ1-2
abundance: few
CDR3nt: TGCAGCGCCGACCCCAGACCCGGGGGCTATGGCTACACCTTC
CDR3aa: CSADPRPGGYGYTF

d_gene: TRBD1
v_gene: TRBV6-5
j_gene: TRBJ1-2
abundance: -
CDR3nt: TGTGCCAGCAGTTACTCGACAGGGTCGGGGGGCTATGGCTACACCTTC
CDR3aa: CASSYSTGSGGYGYTF

d_gene: -
v_gene: TRBV12-2
j_gene: TRBJ1-6
abundance: -
CDR3nt: TGTGCAAGTCGCCTAGCCTCAAGCGGCCGTTCACCCCTCCACTTT
CDR3aa: CASRLASSGRSPLHF

d_gene: -
v_gene: TRBV29-1
j_gene: TRBJ1-1
abundance: -
CDR3nt: TGCAGCGTTGAAGATCTCAATGAAGCTTTCTTT
CDR3aa: CSVEDLNEAFF

d_gene: TRBD1
v_gene: TRBV6-5
j_gene: TRBJ1-4
abundance: -
CDR3nt: TGTGCCAGCAGTAAGATCGGGACAGGTGAAAAACTGTTTTTT
CDR3aa: CASSKIGTGEKLFF

d_gene: TRBD1
v_gene: TRBV19
j_gene: TRBJ2-6
abundance: -
CDR3nt: TGTGCCAGTAGTATCGGGACAGTTACTGGGGCCAACGTCCTGACTTTC
CDR3aa: CASSIGTVTGANVLTF

d_gene: TRBD2
v_gene: TRBV7-6
j_gene: TRBJ2-3
abundance: -
CDR3nt: TGTGCCAGCAGCCGCAGCGGGGGAAAGGGAGATACGCAGTATTTT
CDR3aa: CASSRSGGKGDTQYF

d_gene: -
v_gene: TRBV5-1
j_gene: TRBJ2-2
abundance: -
CDR3nt: TGCGCCAGCAGCTTGGACGTCCCCGGGGAGCTGTTTTTT
CDR3aa: CASSLDVPGELFF

d_gene: -
v_gene: TRBV7-9
j_gene: TRBJ2-7
abundance: -
CDR3nt: TGTGCCAGCAGCTTAGTCTTGGGGGGCTGGTCCTACGAGCAGTACTTC
CDR3aa: CASSLVLGGWSYEQYF

d_gene: TRBD1
v_gene: TRBV15
j_gene: TRBJ2-7
abundance: -
CDR3nt: TGTGCCACCAGCAGGCGGAGGACAGGGCGGGTGTACGAGCAGTACTTC
CDR3aa: CATSRRRTGRVYEQYF

d_gene: TRBD2
v_gene: TRBV4-1
j_gene: TRBJ2-5
abundance: -
CDR3nt: TGCGCCAGCAGCCAAGATAGCGGGGGAGAGACCCAGTACTTC
CDR3aa: CASSQDSGGETQYF

d_gene: -
v_gene: TRBV2
j_gene: TRBJ1-1
abundance: -
CDR3nt: TGTGCCAGCAGTGCCCCCTGGGCCGGGCCGAACACTGAAGCTTTCTTT
CDR3aa: CASSAPWAGPNTEAFF

d_gene: -
v_gene: TRBV28
j_gene: TRBJ2-4
abundance: -
CDR3nt: TGTGCCAGCAGTTTACCCTCCGTTGGGAAAAACATTCAGTACTTC
CDR3aa: CASSLPSVGKNIQYF

d_gene: -
v_gene: TRBV7-8
j_gene: TRBJ1-3
abundance: -
CDR3nt: TGTGCCAGCAGCTTACTACGGGGAGCGCACACCATATATTTT
CDR3aa: CASSLLRGAHTIYF

d_gene: -
v_gene: TRBV27
j_gene: TRBJ2-6
abundance: -
CDR3nt: TGTGCCAGTACCACAGTGGGGTACTCTGGGGCCAACGTCCTGACTTTC
CDR3aa: CASTTVGYSGANVLTF